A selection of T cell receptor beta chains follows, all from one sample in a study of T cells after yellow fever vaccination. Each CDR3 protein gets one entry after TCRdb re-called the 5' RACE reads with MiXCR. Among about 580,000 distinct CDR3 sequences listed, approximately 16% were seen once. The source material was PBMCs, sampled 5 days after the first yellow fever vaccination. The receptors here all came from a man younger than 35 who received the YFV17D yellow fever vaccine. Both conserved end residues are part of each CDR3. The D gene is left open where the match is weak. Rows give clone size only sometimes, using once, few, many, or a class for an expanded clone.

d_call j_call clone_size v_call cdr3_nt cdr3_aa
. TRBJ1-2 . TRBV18 TGTGCCAGCTCACCGGACAGAGAATATGGCTACACCTTC CASSPDREYGYTF
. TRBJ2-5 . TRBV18 TGTGCCAGCTCACCACCGGGATCCCTCGGGGAGACCCAGTACTTC CASSPPGSLGETQYF
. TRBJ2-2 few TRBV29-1 TGCAGCGGGGGGCTGGACGGGGAGCTGTTTTTT CSGGLDGELFF
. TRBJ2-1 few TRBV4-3 TGCGCCAGCAGCCAAGATACCCCGGGTATCTACAATGAGCAGTTCTTC CASSQDTPGIYNEQFF
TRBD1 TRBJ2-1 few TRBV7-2 TGTGCCAGCAGGGGGACAGGGAAAGGTTTGGGCGAGCAGTTCTTC CASRGTGKGLGEQFF
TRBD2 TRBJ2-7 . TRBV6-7 TGTGCCAGCAGTTCTCGGACTAGCGGGGACTACTCCTACGAGCAGTACTTC CASSSRTSGDYSYEQYF
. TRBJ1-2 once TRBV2 TGTGCCAGCAACGGGCAGGGGCGAAACTATGGCTACACCTTC CASNGQGRNYGYTF
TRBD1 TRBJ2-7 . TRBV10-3 TGTGCCATCAGTGGAAGGACAGGAGATTACGAGCAGTACTTC CAISGRTGDYEQYF
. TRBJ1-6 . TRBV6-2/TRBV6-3 TGTGCCAGCATGCCCCAGGGTCGGGGGTTCTCACCCCTCCACTTT CASMPQGRGFSPLHF
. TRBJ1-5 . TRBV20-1 TGCAGTGCCAGCCGCAGTCCCACCCCCGGTAATCAGCCCCAGCATTTT CSASRSPTPGNQPQHF
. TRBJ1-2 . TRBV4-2 TGTGCCAGCAGCCAAGAGTCGGGCGCCCCCTGGAATGGCTACACCTTC CASSQESGAPWNGYTF
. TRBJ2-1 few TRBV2 TGTGCCAGCGGGCGCGGATTAGGCGATGAGCAGTTCTTC CASGRGLGDEQFF
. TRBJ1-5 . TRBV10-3 TGTGCCATCGAGAGAGAAAGGGGGGACAATCAGCCCCAGCATTTT CAIERERGDNQPQHF
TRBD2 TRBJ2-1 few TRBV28 TGTGCCAGCAGTTCTAGCGGGGGGGCGTATGAGCAGTTCTTC CASSSSGGAYEQFF
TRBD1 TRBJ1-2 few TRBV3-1 TGTGCCAGCAGCCGGACAGGGGGAAGATATGGCTACACCTTC CASSRTGGRYGYTF
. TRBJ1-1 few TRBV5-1 TGCGCCAGCAGCTTGGATTGGGGGCGGACTGAAGCTTTCTTT CASSLDWGRTEAFF
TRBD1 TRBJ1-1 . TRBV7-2 TGTGCCAGCAGCTTTGCCGGGACAGCGAACACTGAAGCTTTCTTT CASSFAGTANTEAFF
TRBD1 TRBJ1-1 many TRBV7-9 TGTGCCAGCAGCCCATCGAACAGGGGCTTGATGTCCACTGAAGCTTTCTTT CASSPSNRGLMSTEAFF
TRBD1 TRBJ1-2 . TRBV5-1 TGCGCCAGCAGCTTGGGGACAGGAAAGAGAACTAACTATGGCTACACCTTC CASSLGTGKRTNYGYTF
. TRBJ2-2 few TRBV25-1 TGTGCCAGCAGTGGGCAACGCGGGACAGAGCTGTTTTTT CASSGQRGTELFF
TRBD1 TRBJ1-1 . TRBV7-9 TGTGCCAGCAGTTCTTACAGGGGAGGTAGCACTGAAGCTTTCTTT CASSSYRGGSTEAFF
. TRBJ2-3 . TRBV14 TGTGCCAGCAGCCAAGCGGGAGATACGCCGTATTTT CASSQAGDTPYF
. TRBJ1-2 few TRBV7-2 TGTGCCAGCAGCTTAACGGGGGTGGCGGCCTATGGCTACACCTTC CASSLTGVAAYGYTF
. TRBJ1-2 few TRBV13 TGTGCCAGCAGTCTTGACAGGCATGATGGCTACACCTTC CASSLDRHDGYTF
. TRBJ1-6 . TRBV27 TGTGCCAGCAGTTTATCGCCGGGGAACGGTTCACCCCTCCACTTT CASSLSPGNGSPLHF